These T cell receptor beta chains were read from a single sample in a study of beta chain features in type 1 diabetes. Sequencing was performed with immunoSEQ multiplex PCR; in TCRdb, only in-frame clones are kept and a portion is missing. The sample consists of 250,000 to 300,000 clones, around 24% of them appearing once. Material for sequencing was naive CD4+ T cells from blood. The receptors were gathered from a woman aged 25-40 years with type 1 diabetes. CDR3s include the opening cysteine and the closing phenylalanine or tryptophan. Each record gives: V gene, D gene, clone size, J gene, CDR3 protein, CDR3 DNA. A D gene is named only where the DNA matches it firmly. For some rows the clone size is stated as once, few or many, or as a class when expanded; others skip it.

v_call: TRBV28
d_call: NA
clone_size: few
j_call: TRBJ2-2
cdr3_aa: CASRKRGQPGELFF
cdr3_nt: TGTGCCAGCAGGAAGAGAGGACAGCCCGGGGAGCTGTTTTTT

v_call: TRBV29-1
d_call: NA
clone_size: NA
j_call: TRBJ2-1
cdr3_aa: CSVDLWANEQFF
cdr3_nt: TGCAGCGTTGATTTATGGGCCAATGAGCAGTTCTTC

v_call: TRBV5-4
d_call: TRBD2
clone_size: once
j_call: TRBJ2-2
cdr3_aa: CASSGLAHENTGELFF
cdr3_nt: TGTGCCAGCAGCGGACTAGCGCACGAGAACACCGGGGAGCTGTTTTTT

v_call: TRBV15
d_call: TRBD1
clone_size: NA
j_call: TRBJ2-7
cdr3_aa: CATSRDRGRSYEQYF
cdr3_nt: TGTGCCACCAGCAGAGACAGGGGGCGATCCTACGAGCAGTACTTC

v_call: TRBV19
d_call: TRBD1
clone_size: few
j_call: TRBJ2-6
cdr3_aa: CASSQYGQGARGANVLTF
cdr3_nt: TGTGCCAGTAGTCAATACGGACAGGGGGCTCGCGGGGCCAACGTCCTGACTTTC

v_call: TRBV5-1
d_call: TRBD2
clone_size: NA
j_call: TRBJ2-1
cdr3_aa: CASSFLAGVSYNEQFF
cdr3_nt: TGCGCCAGCAGCTTTCTAGCGGGAGTAAGTTACAATGAGCAGTTCTTC

v_call: TRBV5-6
d_call: NA
clone_size: NA
j_call: TRBJ1-5
cdr3_aa: CASSMGQGQPQHF
cdr3_nt: TGTGCCAGCAGTATGGGGCAGGGCCAGCCCCAGCATTTT

v_call: TRBV19
d_call: NA
clone_size: NA
j_call: TRBJ2-1
cdr3_aa: CASSIGGTVTNEQFF
cdr3_nt: TGTGCCAGTAGTATAGGCGGGACGGTTACTAATGAGCAGTTCTTC

v_call: TRBV27
d_call: TRBD2
clone_size: few
j_call: TRBJ2-5
cdr3_aa: CASSPGQGGLAGARPGETQYF
cdr3_nt: TGTGCCAGCAGCCCAGGCCAGGGAGGACTAGCGGGAGCCCGACCGGGGGAGACCCAGTACTTC

v_call: TRBV4-2
d_call: NA
clone_size: few
j_call: TRBJ2-5
cdr3_aa: CASSPRGSGYQETQYF
cdr3_nt: TGTGCCAGCAGCCCGCGGGGTAGCGGCTACCAAGAGACCCAGTACTTC

v_call: TRBV11-2
d_call: TRBD1
clone_size: few
j_call: TRBJ1-1
cdr3_aa: CASRTGTGVNTEAFF
cdr3_nt: TGTGCCAGCAGGACCGGGACAGGAGTGAACACTGAAGCTTTCTTT

v_call: TRBV29-1
d_call: TRBD1
clone_size: few
j_call: TRBJ2-2
cdr3_aa: CSVDVDRDTGELFF
cdr3_nt: TGCAGCGTTGACGTGGACAGGGACACCGGGGAGCTGTTTTTT

v_call: TRBV5-1
d_call: NA
clone_size: NA
j_call: TRBJ2-7
cdr3_aa: CASSFARDYEQYF
cdr3_nt: TGCGCCAGCAGCTTTGCACGGGACTACGAGCAGTACTTC

v_call: TRBV7-9
d_call: NA
clone_size: NA
j_call: TRBJ2-3
cdr3_aa: CASSFKIRGDTDTQYF
cdr3_nt: TGTGCCAGCAGCTTTAAGATTCGGGGAGACACAGATACGCAGTATTTT

v_call: TRBV5-4
d_call: TRBD1
clone_size: NA
j_call: TRBJ1-2
cdr3_aa: CASSHRGGDGYTF
cdr3_nt: TGTGCCAGCAGTCACAGGGGAGGAGATGGCTACACCTTC

v_call: TRBV19
d_call: NA
clone_size: few
j_call: TRBJ1-1
cdr3_aa: CASSIQRNTEAFF
cdr3_nt: TGTGCCAGTAGTATTCAGCGGAACACTGAAGCTTTCTTT

v_call: TRBV10-2
d_call: TRBD2
clone_size: few
j_call: TRBJ2-7
cdr3_aa: CASRMSGSGYEQYF
cdr3_nt: TGCGCCAGCAGGATGAGCGGGAGCGGCTACGAGCAGTACTTC

v_call: TRBV29-1
d_call: NA
clone_size: NA
j_call: TRBJ1-1
cdr3_aa: CSVEGLRGRSTEAFF
cdr3_nt: TGCAGCGTTGAAGGTCTGCGAGGCAGAAGCACTGAAGCTTTCTTT

v_call: TRBV20-1
d_call: NA
clone_size: NA
j_call: TRBJ1-1
cdr3_aa: CSPIRQLEAFF
cdr3_nt: TGCAGTCCCATCAGACAGCTAGAAGCTTTCTTT

v_call: TRBV20-1
d_call: NA
clone_size: NA
j_call: TRBJ1-1
cdr3_aa: CSASEPTEAFF
cdr3_nt: TGCAGTGCTAGTGAGCCAACTGAAGCTTTCTTT

v_call: TRBV29-1
d_call: NA
clone_size: NA
j_call: TRBJ1-4
cdr3_aa: CSVDLYEKLFF
cdr3_nt: TGCAGCGTTGATCTCTATGAAAAACTGTTTTTT

v_call: TRBV2
d_call: TRBD2
clone_size: NA
j_call: TRBJ2-7
cdr3_aa: CASSERGRASYEQYF
cdr3_nt: TGTGCCAGCAGTGAACGGGGGAGGGCCTCCTACGAGCAGTACTTC

v_call: TRBV30
d_call: TRBD1
clone_size: NA
j_call: TRBJ2-2
cdr3_aa: CAWSYGDRAAGELFF
cdr3_nt: TGTGCCTGGAGTTACGGGGACAGGGCCGCCGGGGAGCTGTTTTTT

v_call: TRBV2
d_call: NA
clone_size: few
j_call: TRBJ2-4
cdr3_aa: CASSVGLAKNIQYF
cdr3_nt: TGTGCCAGCAGCGTAGGACTAGCCAAAAACATTCAGTACTTC

v_call: TRBV2
d_call: TRBD2
clone_size: once
j_call: TRBJ2-3
cdr3_aa: CASSAGTSDTQYF
cdr3_nt: TGTGCCAGCAGTGCCGGGACTAGCGACACGCAGTATTTT

v_call: TRBV7-3
d_call: TRBD2
clone_size: NA
j_call: TRBJ2-1
cdr3_aa: CASSLRGLAGGHNEQFF
cdr3_nt: TGTGCCAGCAGCTTAAGAGGACTAGCGGGAGGGCACAATGAGCAGTTCTTC

v_call: TRBV7-9
d_call: TRBD2
clone_size: NA
j_call: TRBJ2-5
cdr3_aa: CASSAGGLAGGRVETQYF
cdr3_nt: TGTGCCAGCAGCGCGGGGGGACTAGCGGGAGGTAGAGTGGAGACCCAGTACTTC

v_call: TRBV18
d_call: TRBD1
clone_size: NA
j_call: TRBJ2-4
cdr3_aa: CASSQRDRESWYF
cdr3_nt: TGTGCCAGCTCACAGCGTGACAGGGAGTCTTGGTACTTC

v_call: TRBV10-3
d_call: TRBD2
clone_size: few
j_call: TRBJ2-3
cdr3_aa: CAGAPGRGTDTQYF
cdr3_nt: TGTGCCGGAGCTCCCGGGAGGGGGACAGATACGCAGTATTTT

v_call: TRBV9
d_call: TRBD2
clone_size: NA
j_call: TRBJ2-7
cdr3_aa: CASSVATSGTYEQYF
cdr3_nt: TGTGCCAGCAGCGTAGCTACTAGCGGGACCTACGAGCAGTACTTC

v_call: TRBV6-5
d_call: TRBD1
clone_size: few
j_call: TRBJ2-3
cdr3_aa: CASTGQGQSRTQYF
cdr3_nt: TGTGCCAGCACCGGACAGGGCCAATCCCGGACGCAGTATTTT

v_call: TRBV9
d_call: NA
clone_size: few
j_call: TRBJ1-2
cdr3_aa: CASSVEARGIDGYTF
cdr3_nt: TGTGCCAGCAGCGTAGAAGCCAGGGGAATTGATGGCTACACCTTC

v_call: TRBV7-9
d_call: NA
clone_size: NA
j_call: TRBJ2-5
cdr3_aa: CASRREETQYF
cdr3_nt: TGTGCCAGCAGGAGGGAAGAGACCCAGTACTTC

v_call: TRBV30
d_call: NA
clone_size: few
j_call: TRBJ2-7
cdr3_aa: CAWSVLTRISYEQYF
cdr3_nt: TGTGCCTGGAGTGTTCTGACAAGAATCTCCTACGAGCAGTACTTC

v_call: TRBV28
d_call: TRBD2
clone_size: NA
j_call: TRBJ2-7
cdr3_aa: CASRLYSGLRYEQYF
cdr3_nt: TGTGCCAGCAGGTTATATAGCGGGTTACGTTACGAGCAGTACTTC

v_call: TRBV7-2
d_call: NA
clone_size: NA
j_call: TRBJ2-3
cdr3_aa: CASSLGLSTDTQYF
cdr3_nt: TGTGCCAGCAGCCTGGGACTCAGCACAGATACGCAGTATTTT

v_call: TRBV11-1
d_call: TRBD2
clone_size: few
j_call: TRBJ2-7
cdr3_aa: CASSRTSGAYEQYF
cdr3_nt: TGTGCCAGCAGCCGGACTAGCGGGGCCTACGAGCAGTACTTC

v_call: TRBV21-1
d_call: NA
clone_size: few
j_call: TRBJ1-1
cdr3_aa: CASSTQTGTVKDRGTEAFF
cdr3_nt: TGTGCCAGCAGCACTCAAACCGGGACAGTTAAAGATCGTGGCACTGAAGCTTTCTTT

v_call: TRBV7-9
d_call: TRBD2
clone_size: few
j_call: TRBJ2-7
cdr3_aa: CASSLGGLAGGSWPYEQYF
cdr3_nt: TGTGCCAGCAGCTTAGGTGGACTAGCGGGAGGATCCTGGCCCTACGAGCAGTACTTC

v_call: TRBV4-1
d_call: TRBD2
clone_size: NA
j_call: TRBJ2-7
cdr3_aa: CASSQLAVTYEQYF
cdr3_nt: TGCGCCAGCAGCCAACTAGCGGTAACCTACGAGCAGTACTTC

v_call: TRBV20-1
d_call: NA
clone_size: few
j_call: TRBJ2-1
cdr3_aa: CSARITAEQFF
cdr3_nt: TGCAGTGCCCGGATCACAGCAGAGCAGTTCTTC

v_call: TRBV7-6
d_call: TRBD2
clone_size: NA
j_call: TRBJ2-7
cdr3_aa: CASSLEVSGSQGEQYF
cdr3_nt: TGTGCCAGCAGCTTAGAGGTTAGCGGGAGTCAGGGGGAGCAGTACTTC

v_call: TRBV25-1
d_call: NA
clone_size: few
j_call: TRBJ2-3
cdr3_aa: CASSVGGADTQYF
cdr3_nt: TGTGCCAGCAGTGTCGGGGGTGCAGATACGCAGTATTTT

v_call: TRBV2
d_call: NA
clone_size: few
j_call: TRBJ2-1
cdr3_aa: CASRADSNEQFF
cdr3_nt: TGTGCCAGCAGGGCGGACAGCAATGAGCAGTTCTTC

v_call: TRBV5-1
d_call: NA
clone_size: few
j_call: TRBJ1-1
cdr3_aa: CASSPGHQLNTEAFF
cdr3_nt: TGCGCCAGCAGCCCGGGACACCAGTTGAACACTGAAGCTTTCTTT

v_call: TRBV30
d_call: NA
clone_size: NA
j_call: TRBJ1-1
cdr3_aa: CAWSRAGWAFF
cdr3_nt: TGTGCCTGGAGTAGGGCAGGGTGGGCTTTCTTT

v_call: TRBV9
d_call: TRBD1
clone_size: few
j_call: TRBJ2-7
cdr3_aa: CASSTRGDSSYEQYF
cdr3_nt: TGTGCCAGCAGCACCAGAGGGGACAGCTCCTACGAGCAGTACTTC

v_call: TRBV7-2
d_call: NA
clone_size: few
j_call: TRBJ1-1
cdr3_aa: CASSYGGDTEAFF
cdr3_nt: TGTGCCAGCAGCTATGGGGGGGACACTGAAGCTTTCTTT

v_call: TRBV9
d_call: TRBD1
clone_size: NA
j_call: TRBJ1-1
cdr3_aa: CASSPQGQIFTEAFF
cdr3_nt: TGTGCCAGCAGCCCCCAGGGACAGATTTTCACTGAAGCTTTCTTT

v_call: TRBV7-3
d_call: TRBD2
clone_size: NA
j_call: TRBJ2-2
cdr3_aa: CASSTFAGGEVGELFF
cdr3_nt: TGTGCCAGCAGCACCTTCGCGGGAGGGGAAGTCGGGGAGCTGTTTTTT

v_call: TRBV29-1
d_call: TRBD2
clone_size: few
j_call: TRBJ2-3
cdr3_aa: CSVAFGGSRADTQYF
cdr3_nt: TGCAGCGTTGCGTTTGGCGGGAGTCGCGCAGATACGCAGTATTTT

v_call: TRBV30
d_call: NA
clone_size: NA
j_call: TRBJ2-5
cdr3_aa: CAGETGGETQYF
cdr3_nt: TGTGCCGGGGAGACTGGAGGGGAGACCCAGTACTTC

v_call: TRBV6-6
d_call: TRBD1
clone_size: few
j_call: TRBJ2-1
cdr3_aa: CASTGTGYNEQFF
cdr3_nt: TGTGCCAGCACCGGGACAGGGTACAATGAGCAGTTCTTC

v_call: TRBV6-4
d_call: NA
clone_size: few
j_call: TRBJ2-3
cdr3_aa: CASSVELGTDTQYF
cdr3_nt: TGTGCCAGCAGTGTGGAACTAGGGACAGATACGCAGTATTTT

v_call: TRBV19
d_call: NA
clone_size: NA
j_call: TRBJ2-7
cdr3_aa: CASSRQGGPYEQYF
cdr3_nt: TGTGCCAGTAGCCGACAGGGAGGACCCTACGAGCAGTACTTC

v_call: TRBV4-1
d_call: TRBD2
clone_size: NA
j_call: TRBJ2-2
cdr3_aa: CASSPISGRPNTGELFF
cdr3_nt: TGCGCCAGCAGCCCTATTAGCGGGAGGCCGAACACCGGGGAGCTGTTTTTT

v_call: TRBV28
d_call: TRBD1
clone_size: few
j_call: TRBJ2-3
cdr3_aa: CASSFIQGGTDTQYF
cdr3_nt: TGTGCCAGCAGTTTCATACAGGGGGGCACAGATACGCAGTATTTT

v_call: TRBV5-6
d_call: NA
clone_size: few
j_call: TRBJ2-5
cdr3_aa: CASSFQARETQYF
cdr3_nt: TGTGCCAGCAGTTTCCAAGCGCGGGAGACCCAGTACTTC

v_call: TRBV10-3
d_call: NA
clone_size: NA
j_call: TRBJ2-7
cdr3_aa: CAISEAIYEQYF
cdr3_nt: TGTGCCATCAGTGAGGCGATTTACGAGCAGTACTTC